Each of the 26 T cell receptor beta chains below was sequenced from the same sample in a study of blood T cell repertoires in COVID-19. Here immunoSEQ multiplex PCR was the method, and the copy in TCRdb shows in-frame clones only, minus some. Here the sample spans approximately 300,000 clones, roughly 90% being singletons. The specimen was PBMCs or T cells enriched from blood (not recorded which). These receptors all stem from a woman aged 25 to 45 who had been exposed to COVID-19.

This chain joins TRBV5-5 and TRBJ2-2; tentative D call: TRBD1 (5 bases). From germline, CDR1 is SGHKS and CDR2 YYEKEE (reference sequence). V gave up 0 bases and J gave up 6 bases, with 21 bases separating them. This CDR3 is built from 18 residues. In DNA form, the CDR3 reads TGTGCCAGCAGCTTGGCCTTTTGGACAATCGTAGTCCCCGGGGAGCTGTTTTTT. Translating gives CASSLAFWTIVVPGELFF. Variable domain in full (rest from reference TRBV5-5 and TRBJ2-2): DAGVTQSPTHLIKTRGQQVTLRCSPISGHKSVSWYQQVLGQGPQFIFQYYEKEERGRGNFPDRFSARQFPNYSSELNVNALLLGDSALYLCASSLAFWTIVVPGELFFGEGSRLTVL.

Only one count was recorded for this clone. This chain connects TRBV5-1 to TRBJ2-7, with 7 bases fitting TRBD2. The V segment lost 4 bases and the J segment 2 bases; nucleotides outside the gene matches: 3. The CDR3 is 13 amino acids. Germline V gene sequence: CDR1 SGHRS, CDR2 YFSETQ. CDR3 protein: CASSPGGTYEQYF. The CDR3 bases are TGCGCCAGCAGCCCGGGGGGTACCTACGAGCAGTACTTC.

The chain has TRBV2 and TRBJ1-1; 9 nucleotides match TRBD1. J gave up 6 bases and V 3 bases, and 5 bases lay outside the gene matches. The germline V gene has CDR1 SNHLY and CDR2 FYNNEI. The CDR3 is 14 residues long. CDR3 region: CASSEGQGVSEAFF. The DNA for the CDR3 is TGTGCCAGCAGTGAGGGACAGGGAGTCTCTGAAGCTTTCTTT.

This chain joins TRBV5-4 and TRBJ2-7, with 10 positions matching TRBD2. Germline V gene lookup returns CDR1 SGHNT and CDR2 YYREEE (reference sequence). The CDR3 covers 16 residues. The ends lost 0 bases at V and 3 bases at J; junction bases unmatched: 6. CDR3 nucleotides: TGTGCCAGCAGCTTGGCCAATAGCGGGGGGTTCTACGAGCAGTACTTC. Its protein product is CASSLANSGGFYEQYF.

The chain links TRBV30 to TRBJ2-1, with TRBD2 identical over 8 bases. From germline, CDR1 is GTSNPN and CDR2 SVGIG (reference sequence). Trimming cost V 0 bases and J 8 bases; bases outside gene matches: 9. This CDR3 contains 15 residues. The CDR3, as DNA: TGTGCCTGGAGTGTCCCTTTTAGCGGGGTCGATGAGCAGTTCTTC. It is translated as CAWSVPFSGVDEQFF.

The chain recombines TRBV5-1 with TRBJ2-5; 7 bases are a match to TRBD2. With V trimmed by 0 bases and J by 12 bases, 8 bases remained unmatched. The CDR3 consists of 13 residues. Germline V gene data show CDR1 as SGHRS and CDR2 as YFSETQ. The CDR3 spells CASSLGLAGEKYF. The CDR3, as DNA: TGCGCCAGCAGCTTGGGCCTCGCGGGAGAGAAGTACTTC.

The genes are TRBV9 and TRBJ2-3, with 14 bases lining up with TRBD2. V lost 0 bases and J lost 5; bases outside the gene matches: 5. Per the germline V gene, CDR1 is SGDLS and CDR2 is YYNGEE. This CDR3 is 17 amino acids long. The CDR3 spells CASSVGLAGGLKDTQYF. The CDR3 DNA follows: TGTGCCAGCAGCGTAGGACTAGCGGGGGGGCTCAAAGATACGCAGTATTTT.

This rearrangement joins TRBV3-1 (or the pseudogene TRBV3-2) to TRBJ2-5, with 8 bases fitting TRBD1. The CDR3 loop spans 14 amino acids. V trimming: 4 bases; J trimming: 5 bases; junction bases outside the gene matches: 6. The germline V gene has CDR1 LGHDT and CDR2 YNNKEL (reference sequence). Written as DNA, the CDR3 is TGTGCCAGCAGCCGGAGCCGGACAGGGGAGACCCAGTACTTC. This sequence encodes CASSRSRTGETQYF.

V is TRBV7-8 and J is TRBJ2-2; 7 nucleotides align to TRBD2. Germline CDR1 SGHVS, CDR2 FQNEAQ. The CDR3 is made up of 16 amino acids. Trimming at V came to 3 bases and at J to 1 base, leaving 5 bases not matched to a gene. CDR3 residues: CASSLRAGENTGELFF. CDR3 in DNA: TGTGCCAGCAGCTTGAGGGCGGGGGAGAACACCGGGGAGCTGTTTTTT.

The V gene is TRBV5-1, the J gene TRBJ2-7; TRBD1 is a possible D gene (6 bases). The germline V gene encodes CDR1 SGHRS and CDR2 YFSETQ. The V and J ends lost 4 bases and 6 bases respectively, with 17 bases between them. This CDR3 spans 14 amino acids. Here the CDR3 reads CASSRQDPKGEQYF. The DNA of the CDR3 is TGCGCCAGCAGCAGACAGGACCCCAAAGGCGAGCAGTACTTC. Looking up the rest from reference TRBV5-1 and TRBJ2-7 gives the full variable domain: KAGVTQTPRYLIKTRGQQVTLSCSPISGHRSVSWYQQTPGQGLQFLFEYFSETQRNKGNFPGRFSGRQFSNSRSEMNVSTLELGDSALYLCASSRQDPKGEQYFGPGTRLTVT.

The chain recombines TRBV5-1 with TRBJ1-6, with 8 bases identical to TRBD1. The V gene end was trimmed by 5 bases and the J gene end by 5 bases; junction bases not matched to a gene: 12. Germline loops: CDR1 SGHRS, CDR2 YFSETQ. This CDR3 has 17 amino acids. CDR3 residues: CASRGGTGPPNNSPLHF. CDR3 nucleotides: TGCGCCAGCAGGGGGGGGACAGGACCCCCGAATAATTCACCCCTCCACTTT.

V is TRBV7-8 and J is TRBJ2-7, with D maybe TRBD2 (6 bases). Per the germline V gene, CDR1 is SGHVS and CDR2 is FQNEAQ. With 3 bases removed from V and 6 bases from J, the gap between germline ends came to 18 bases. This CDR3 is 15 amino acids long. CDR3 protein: CASSFGPGWRGEQYF. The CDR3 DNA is TGTGCCAGCAGCTTTGGGCCAGGGTGGAGGGGCGAGCAGTACTTC. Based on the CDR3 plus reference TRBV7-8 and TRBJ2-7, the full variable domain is GAGVSQSPRYKVAKRGQDVALRCDPISGHVSLFWYQQALGQGPEFLTYFQNEAQLDKSGLPSDRFFAERPEGSVSTLKIQRTQQEDSAVYLCASSFGPGWRGEQYFGPGTRLTVT.

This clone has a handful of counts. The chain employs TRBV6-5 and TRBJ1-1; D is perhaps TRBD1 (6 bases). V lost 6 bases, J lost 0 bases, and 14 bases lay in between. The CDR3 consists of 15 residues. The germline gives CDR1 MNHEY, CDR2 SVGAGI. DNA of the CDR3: TGTGCCAGCAGAAAACAGGACAGAATGAACACTGAAGCTTTCTTT. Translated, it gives CASRKQDRMNTEAFF.

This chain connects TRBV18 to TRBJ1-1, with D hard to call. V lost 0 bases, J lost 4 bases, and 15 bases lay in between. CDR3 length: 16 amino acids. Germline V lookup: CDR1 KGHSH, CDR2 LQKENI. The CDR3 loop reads CASSPPGSGRGTEAFF. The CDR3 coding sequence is TGTGCCAGCTCACCACCAGGGAGTGGGCGGGGCACTGAAGCTTTCTTT.

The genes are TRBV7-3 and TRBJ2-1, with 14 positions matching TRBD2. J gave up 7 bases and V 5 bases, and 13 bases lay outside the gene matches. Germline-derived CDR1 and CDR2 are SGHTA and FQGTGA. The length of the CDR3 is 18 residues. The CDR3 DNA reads TGTGCCAGCAGCCCCAACCCAGGACTAGCGGGGGGTCGGAATGAGCAGTTCTTC. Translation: CASSPNPGLAGGRNEQFF.

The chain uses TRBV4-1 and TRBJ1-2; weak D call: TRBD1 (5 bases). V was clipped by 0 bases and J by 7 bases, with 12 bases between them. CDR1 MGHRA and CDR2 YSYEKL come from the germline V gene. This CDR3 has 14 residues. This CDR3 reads CASSQERTQGGYTF. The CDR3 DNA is TGCGCCAGCAGCCAAGAAAGGACCCAGGGTGGCTACACCTTC.

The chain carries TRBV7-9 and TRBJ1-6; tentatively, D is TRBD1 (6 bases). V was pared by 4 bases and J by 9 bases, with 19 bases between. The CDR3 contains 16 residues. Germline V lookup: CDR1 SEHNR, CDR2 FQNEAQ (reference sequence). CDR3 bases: TGTGCCAGCAGCTCTAAGGACAGAGGCGCTAGTTCACCCCTCCACTTT. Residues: CASSSKDRGASSPLHF. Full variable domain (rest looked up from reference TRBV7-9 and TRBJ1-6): DTGVSQNPRHKITKRGQNVTFRCDPISEHNRLYWYRQTLGQGPEFLTYFQNEAQLEKSRLLSDRFSAERPKGSFSTLEIQRTEQGDSAMYLCASSSKDRGASSPLHFGNGTRLTVT.

The CDR3 nucleotides are TGTGCCAGCAGCCCCGGGACAGGAGCATTTTATAGCAATCAGCCCCAGCATTTT. Its translation is CASSPGTGAFYSNQPQHF. The V and J genes are TRBV7-8 and TRBJ1-5; 8 positions agree with TRBD1. Losses at the gene ends were 5 bases for V and 0 bases for J; bases not matched to a gene: 12. Germline CDR1 is SGHVS and CDR2 is FQNEAQ. CDR3 length: 18 residues.

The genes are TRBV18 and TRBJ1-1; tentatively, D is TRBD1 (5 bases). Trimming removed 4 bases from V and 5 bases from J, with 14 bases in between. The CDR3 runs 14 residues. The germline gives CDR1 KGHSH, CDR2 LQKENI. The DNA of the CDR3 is TGTGCCAGCTCACTCCAGGGTAGTGGAACTGAAGCTTTCTTT. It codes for CASSLQGSGTEAFF.

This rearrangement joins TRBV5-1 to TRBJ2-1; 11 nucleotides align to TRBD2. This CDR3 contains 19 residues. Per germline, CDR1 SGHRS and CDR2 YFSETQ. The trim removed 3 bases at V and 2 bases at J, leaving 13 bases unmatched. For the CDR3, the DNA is TGCGCCAGCAGCTCCCTTAGCGGGGGGGCTCAATTTGCCTACAATGAGCAGTTCTTC. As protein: CASSSLSGGAQFAYNEQFF.

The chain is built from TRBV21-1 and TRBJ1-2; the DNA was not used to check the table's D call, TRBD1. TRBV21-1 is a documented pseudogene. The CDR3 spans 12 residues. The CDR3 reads CASSSTGGRDTF. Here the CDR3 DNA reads TGTGCCAGCAGCAGCACAGGGGGAAGAGACACCTTC.

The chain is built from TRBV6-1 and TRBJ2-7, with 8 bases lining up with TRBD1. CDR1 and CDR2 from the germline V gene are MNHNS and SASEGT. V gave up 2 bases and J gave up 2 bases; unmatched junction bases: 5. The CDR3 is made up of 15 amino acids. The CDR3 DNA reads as TGTGCCAGCAGTGAATTAACAGGGGGGACCTACGAGCAGTACTTC. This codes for CASSELTGGTYEQYF.

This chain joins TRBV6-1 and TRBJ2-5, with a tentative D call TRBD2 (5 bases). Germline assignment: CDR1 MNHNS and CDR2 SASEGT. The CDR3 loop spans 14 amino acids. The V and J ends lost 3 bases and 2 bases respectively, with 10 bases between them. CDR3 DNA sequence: TGTGCCAGCAGTGATGGCAGCGGACAAGAGACCCAGTACTTC. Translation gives CASSDGSGQETQYF.

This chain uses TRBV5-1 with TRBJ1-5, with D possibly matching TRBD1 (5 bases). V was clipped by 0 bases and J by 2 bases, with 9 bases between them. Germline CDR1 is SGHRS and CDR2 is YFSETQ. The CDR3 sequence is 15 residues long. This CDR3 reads CASSLAGGGNQPQHF. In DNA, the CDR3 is TGCGCCAGCAGCTTGGCCGGGGGAGGCAATCAGCCCCAGCATTTT.

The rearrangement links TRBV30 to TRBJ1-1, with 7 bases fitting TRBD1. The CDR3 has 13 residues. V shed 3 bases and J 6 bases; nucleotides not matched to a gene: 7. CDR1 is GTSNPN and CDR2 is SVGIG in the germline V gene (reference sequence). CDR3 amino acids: CAWSRGQGAEAFF. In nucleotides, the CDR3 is TGTGCCTGGAGCCGGGGGCAGGGGGCTGAAGCTTTCTTT.

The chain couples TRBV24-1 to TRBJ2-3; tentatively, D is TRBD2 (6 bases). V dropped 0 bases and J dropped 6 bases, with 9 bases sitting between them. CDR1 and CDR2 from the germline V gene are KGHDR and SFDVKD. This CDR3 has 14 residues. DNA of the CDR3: TGTGCCACCAGTGATTTGCATCGGGGGGATACGCAGTATTTT. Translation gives CATSDLHRGDTQYF.